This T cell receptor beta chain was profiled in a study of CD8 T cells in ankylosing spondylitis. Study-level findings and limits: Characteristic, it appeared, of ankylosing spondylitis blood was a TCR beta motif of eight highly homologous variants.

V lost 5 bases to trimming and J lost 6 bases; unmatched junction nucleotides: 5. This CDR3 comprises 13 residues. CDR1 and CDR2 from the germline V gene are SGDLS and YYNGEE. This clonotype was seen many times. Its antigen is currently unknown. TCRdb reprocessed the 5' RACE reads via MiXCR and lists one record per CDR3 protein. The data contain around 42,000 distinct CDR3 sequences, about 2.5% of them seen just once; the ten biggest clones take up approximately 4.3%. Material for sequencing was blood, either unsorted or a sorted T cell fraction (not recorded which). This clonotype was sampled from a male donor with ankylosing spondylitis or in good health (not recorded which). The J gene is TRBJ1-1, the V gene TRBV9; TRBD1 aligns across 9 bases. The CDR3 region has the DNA TGTGCCAGCAGAGGACAGGGGATTTCTGAAGCTTTCTTT. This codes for CASRGQGISEAFF. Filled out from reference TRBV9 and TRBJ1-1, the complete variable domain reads DSGVTQTPKHLITATGQRVTLRCSPRSGDLSVYWYQQSLDQGLQFLIQYYNGEERAKGNILERFSAQQFPDLHSELNLSSLELGDSALYFCASRGQGISEAFFGQGTRLTVV.